These 26 T cell receptor beta chains came from one sample sequenced in a study of Ad26.COV2.S vaccination and SARS-CoV-2 variants (dated by TCRdb to the early 2020s). The library was obtained by the immunoSEQ multiplex PCR assay. TCRdb mirrors the immuneACCESS table, restricted to in-frame sequences. Some clones are absent from its copies; in checked studies, under half trace to an unresolved V gene, and the reason for the others is unknown. This sample holds roughly 450,000 clones; about 93% were observed only once. Approximately 12% of the sample lies in the top ten. Reading the label with the study, this specimen's treatment or condition is: roughly 20 received Ad26.COV2.S at low or high dose, single or two shots; about 5 received placebo; per-sample allocation not given. For vaccine and placebo recipients, repertoires were sequenced using samples collected on day 63 after the first injection.

Sequenced material: peripheral blood, taken in a trial of Ad26.COV2.S vaccine versus placebo. These receptors came from a person aged 18-65 years who received the Ad26.COV2.S COVID-19 vaccine or a placebo.

CDR3 coding DNA: TGCGCCAGCAGCCACCCAGAGGCAAACACAGGTCAGTTCTTC. It encodes CASSHPEANTGQFF. The chain couples TRBV4-1 to TRBJ2-1; possible D gene TRBD1, 5 bases. This CDR3 contains 14 residues. Trimming took 3 bases from V and 13 from J, leaving 19 bases between them. In germline, CDR1 is MGHRA, CDR2 YSYEKL.

The chain recombines TRBV11-3 with TRBJ2-1; unclear D gene. There are 15 residues in the CDR3. Germline values: CDR1 SGHNT, CDR2 YENEEA. V was shortened by 4 bases and J by 6 bases, with 16 bases between the two germline ends. In DNA form, the CDR3 reads TGTGCCAGCAGCTCGGACCCAGTACCCCTCAATGAGCAGTTCTTC. It yields the protein CASSSDPVPLNEQFF. Based on the CDR3 plus reference TRBV11-3 and TRBJ2-1, the full variable domain is EAGVVQSPRYKIIEKKQPVAFWCNPISGHNTLYWYLQNLGQGPELLIRYENEEAVDDSQLPKDRFSAERLKGVDSTLKIQPAELGDSAVYLCASSSDPVPLNEQFFGPGTRLTVL.

The V and J genes are TRBV5-4 and TRBJ2-7; D remains unclear. The CDR3 contains 13 residues. In germline, CDR1 is SGHNT, CDR2 YYREEE (reference sequence). The V and J ends lost 1 base and 0 bases respectively, with 5 bases between them. The CDR3 is CASSLPSSYEQYF. The CDR3 DNA reads as TGTGCCAGCAGCTTGCCGAGCTCCTACGAGCAGTACTTC.

The chain combines TRBV6-2 or TRBV6-3 with TRBJ2-7; 7 bases match TRBD2. This CDR3 has 16 residues. V lost 6 bases and J lost 2; bases outside the gene matches: 13. Germline-derived CDR1 and CDR2 are MNHEY and SVGEGT. The CDR3: CASSTGSGLTTYEQYF. As DNA, the CDR3 is TGTGCCAGCAGCACTGGCTCGGGACTAACCACCTACGAGCAGTACTTC.

The CDR3 bases are TGTGCCGGCAGGGCCGGAGGGGGTGAAAAACTGTTTTTT. Translating it yields CAGRAGGGEKLFF. V usage is TRBV30 and J usage is TRBJ1-4; tentative D call: TRBD1 (6 bases). This CDR3 is 13 amino acids long. The V end lost 8 bases, the J end lost 7 bases, and 17 bases lay between the germline ends. Germline CDR1 is GTSNPN and CDR2 is SVGIG (reference sequence).

This chain links TRBV10-1 with TRBJ1-6, with 9 bases fitting TRBD1. Germline V gene data show CDR1 as WNHNN and CDR2 as SYGVQD (reference sequence). The CDR3 loop spans 14 amino acids. The trim removed 4 bases at V and 7 bases at J, leaving 2 bases unmatched. As DNA, the CDR3 is TGCGCCAGCAGTGCTGGACAGGGGAATTCACCCCTCCACTTT. Translation gives CASSAGQGNSPLHF.

This chain joins TRBV7-5 and TRBJ2-3; no DNA check was done on the table's D call, TRBD1. TRBV7-5 is a listed pseudogene. The CDR3 consists of 19 residues. Here the CDR3 reads CVRSTRDRGIIGTADTQYF. The DNA of the CDR3 is TGTGTCAGAAGCACCCGGGACAGGGGCATCATCGGGACCGCAGATACGCAGTATTTT.

V and J are TRBV5-5 and TRBJ1-1, with 7 bases aligning to TRBD1. The germline CDR1 and CDR2 sequences are SGHKS and YYEKEE (reference sequence). This CDR3 comprises 15 residues. J gave up 4 bases and V 1 base, and 7 bases lay outside the gene matches. The CDR3 spells CASSLSGTASTEAFF. For the CDR3, the DNA is TGTGCCAGCAGCTTGTCCGGGACAGCGAGCACTGAAGCTTTCTTT.

The CDR3 nucleotides read TGTGCCAGCAGCTCAATCTCCGACCGGTCGCGCTCTGGAAACACCATATATTTT. Translation: CASSSISDRSRSGNTIYF. V gene TRBV3-1 (or the pseudogene TRBV3-2) combines with J gene TRBJ1-3; D ambiguous. V was pared by 5 bases and J by 0 bases, with 20 bases between. CDR1 LGHDT and CDR2 YNNKEL come from the germline V gene (reference sequence). The CDR3 consists of 18 residues.

This clone was counted a single time. The rearrangement uses TRBV7-8 and TRBJ2-1; 8 positions agree with TRBD2. CDR3 length: 16 residues. After removal of 1 base from V and 10 bases from J, the junction contained 12 bases not matched to a gene. The germline V gene encodes CDR1 SGHVS and CDR2 FQNEAQ. CDR3 DNA: TGTGCCAGCAGCTTAGTTGCGTGGACTAGCCAGACCGAGCAGTTCTTC. It codes for CASSLVAWTSQTEQFF.

This clone appeared once. At the DNA level, this CDR3 is encoded by other sequences in the same sample as well. The gene calls are TRBV27 and TRBJ1-2; the D gene is possibly TRBD1 (5 bases). Germline V lookup: CDR1 MNHEY, CDR2 SMNVEV (reference sequence). Trimming left V 6 bases short and J 4 bases short, with 12 bases between. This CDR3 comprises 13 residues. The CDR3 sequence is CASSPGMGYGYTF. The CDR3 nucleotides are TGTGCCAGCAGCCCAGGGATGGGCTATGGCTACACCTTC.

Notes on this clone: The same CDR3 can be traced to other DNA sequences in this sample. V and J are TRBV11-2 and TRBJ1-1; D is possibly TRBD1 (5 bases). V dropped 0 bases and J dropped 3 bases, with 8 bases sitting between them. The CDR3 extends over 14 amino acids. CDR1 SGHAT and CDR2 FQNNGV come from the germline V gene. The CDR3 sequence is CASSLDQGDTEAFF. The CDR3 nucleotides are TGTGCCAGCAGCTTAGATCAGGGTGACACTGAAGCTTTCTTT.

The V call is TRBV28, the J call TRBJ1-1, with D perhaps matching TRBD1 (6 bases). V shed 4 bases and J shed 1 base, with 13 bases lying between them. CDR3 length: 15 amino acids. Germline CDR1 reads MDHEN; CDR2 reads SYDVKM. In DNA, the CDR3 is TGTGCCAGCAGTTCACCGGGACATAGGAACACTGAAGCTTTCTTT. Translated: CASSSPGHRNTEAFF. Together with reference TRBV28 and TRBJ1-1, the CDR3 gives the full variable domain: DVKVTQSSRYLVKRTGEKVFLECVQDMDHENMFWYRQDPGLGLRLIYFSYDVKMKEKGDIPEGYSVSREKKERFSLILESASTNQTSMYLCASSSPGHRNTEAFFGQGTRLTVV.

V usage is TRBV5-6 and J usage is TRBJ2-7; D may be TRBD2 (6 bases). Germline V CDR1 and CDR2: SGHDT, YYEEEE. There are 14 residues in the CDR3. V gave up 0 bases and J gave up 2 bases, with 9 bases separating them. The CDR3 DNA reads TGTGCCAGCAGCTTGGCTGGGAGGACCTACGAGCAGTACTTC. It codes for CASSLAGRTYEQYF.

The chain is built from TRBV10-3 and TRBJ2-3, with TRBD2 matching 9 bases. Germline-derived CDR1 and CDR2 are ENHRY and SYGVKD. There are 15 residues in the CDR3. V gave up 4 bases and J gave up 5 bases; unmatched junction bases: 7. The CDR3 nucleotides read TGTGCCATCAGTGCGGCGGGAGGGCCGGGAGATACGCAGTATTTT. It translates to CAISAAGGPGDTQYF.

This clone showed up just once. This chain links TRBV29-1 with TRBJ1-2; 7 nucleotides match TRBD1. Trimming took 6 bases from V and 8 from J; bases not matched to a gene: 15. The CDR3 runs to 14 residues. Germline values: CDR1 SQVTM, CDR2 ANQGSEA. The CDR3 DNA reads TGCAGCGTCGAGACGTTGCAGGGGGGTGGAGGCTACACCTTC. This codes for CSVETLQGGGGYTF.

This rearrangement joins TRBV28 to TRBJ2-7, with D maybe TRBD1 (5 bases). This CDR3 spans 13 amino acids. Trimming pared 7 bases from V and 3 bases from J, leaving 13 bases between. Looked up from germline, CDR1 is MDHEN and CDR2 is SYDVKM. The chain's CDR3 is CASNRRNIYEQYF. The CDR3 DNA follows: TGTGCCAGCAACAGGCGGAATATCTACGAGCAGTACTTC. The full variable domain, with the rest looked up from reference TRBV28 and TRBJ2-7, is DVKVTQSSRYLVKRTGEKVFLECVQDMDHENMFWYRQDPGLGLRLIYFSYDVKMKEKGDIPEGYSVSREKKERFSLILESASTNQTSMYLCASNRRNIYEQYFGPGTRLTVT.

V is TRBV4-3 and J is TRBJ2-6; D may correspond to TRBD1 or TRBD2 (5 bases each). V lost 2 bases and J 2 bases, leaving 10 bases between the germline ends. The CDR3 is 16 residues long. Germline V lookup: CDR1 LGHNA, CDR2 YSLEER. The CDR3 region is CASSQRGPAGANVLTF. CDR3 bases: TGCGCCAGCAGCCAACGGGGACCAGCTGGGGCCAACGTCCTGACTTTC.

Turning to this clone: Different DNA sequences within this sample yield the same CDR3. The chain is built from TRBV29-1 and TRBJ2-1, with 7 positions matching TRBD2. The CDR3 contains 14 residues. The J segment lost 3 bases and the V segment lost 6 bases, leaving 8 bases of the junction unmatched. Germline V gives CDR1 SQVTM, CDR2 ANQGSEA. The CDR3 DNA sequence: TGCAGCGTGGCCTCGGCTAGCGGCTACAATGAGCAGTTCTTC. Its protein is CSVASASGYNEQFF.

This chain connects TRBV2 to TRBJ1-1, with 9 bases matching TRBD1. Trimming took 8 bases from V and 0 from J; bases not matched to a gene: 4. CDR1 SNHLY and CDR2 FYNNEI come from the germline V gene. This CDR3 has 14 amino acids. The CDR3 sequence: CASRDRVMNTEAFF. In DNA form, the CDR3 reads TGTGCCAGCCGGGACAGGGTAATGAACACTGAAGCTTTCTTT.

This chain uses TRBV4-3 with TRBJ2-2; TRBD2 aligns across 8 bases. Unmatched junction bases numbered 9, after V lost 1 base and J lost 5 bases. Germline V gene lookup returns CDR1 LGHNA and CDR2 YSLEER. The CDR3 is 17 residues long. DNA for the CDR3: TGCGCCAGCAGCCAAGTTCCCAGCGGGAGTATTACCGGGGAGCTGTTTTTT. Protein sequence: CASSQVPSGSITGELFF.

The chain recombines TRBV7-2 with TRBJ2-2; D is tentatively TRBD1 or TRBD2 (5 bases each). This CDR3 comprises 16 residues. CDR1 is SGHTA, CDR2 FQGNSA, per germline. The ends were cut back, 0 bases at V and 1 base at J, with 9 bases in the middle. CDR3 bases: TGTGCCAGCAGCTTAGCGGGTGGGGGGAACACCGGGGAGCTGTTTTTT. As protein: CASSLAGGGNTGELFF. Variable domain in full (rest from reference TRBV7-2 and TRBJ2-2): GAGVSQSPSNKVTEKGKDVELRCDPISGHTALYWYRQSLGQGLEFLIYFQGNSAPDKSGLPSDRFSAERTGGSVSTLTIQRTQQEDSAVYLCASSLAGGGNTGELFFGEGSRLTVL.

The chain couples TRBV7-8 to TRBJ1-6; possible D gene TRBD1, 6 bases. Trimming removed 3 bases at V and 7 bases at J, with 10 bases between. The CDR3 has 14 amino acids. Germline loops: CDR1 SGHVS, CDR2 FQNEAQ. The CDR3 loop is CASSLNRANSPLHF. CDR3 bases: TGTGCCAGCAGCTTGAACAGGGCAAATTCACCCCTCCACTTT.

The CDR3 protein is CATSRDRGADIQYF. The DNA for the CDR3 is TGTGCCACCAGCAGAGATCGAGGCGCGGACATTCAGTACTTC. The genes are TRBV15 and TRBJ2-4; D is unresolved. CDR3 size: 14 residues. V lost 0 bases and J 8 bases, leaving 11 bases between the germline ends. Per the germline V gene, CDR1 is LNHNV and CDR2 is YYDKDF (reference sequence). The full variable domain, in which reference TRBV15 and TRBJ2-4 provide the parts outside the CDR3, is DAMVIQNPRYQVTQFGKPVTLSCSQTLNHNVMYWYQQKSSQAPKLLFHYYDKDFNNEADTPDNFQSRRPNTSFCFLDIRSPGLGDTAMYLCATSRDRGADIQYFGAGTRLSVL.

This chain links TRBV19 with TRBJ2-5; 11 positions agree with TRBD1. The CDR3 totals 13 residues. The germline V gene encodes CDR1 LNHDA and CDR2 SQIVND (reference sequence). V lost 5 bases and J lost 7; bases outside the gene matches: 3. The CDR3 sequence is CASSGDRGLTQYF. In DNA, the CDR3 is TGTGCCAGTAGTGGGGACAGGGGGTTGACCCAGTACTTC. The full variable domain, completed using reference TRBV19 and TRBJ2-5, is DGGITQSPKYLFRKEGQNVTLSCEQNLNHDAMYWYRQDPGQGLRLIYYSQIVNDFQKGDIAEGYSVSREKKESFPLTVTSAQKNPTAFYLCASSGDRGLTQYFGPGTRLLVL.

The CDR3 sequence: CSVETGGLYEQYF. Here the CDR3 DNA reads TGCAGCGTAGAGACAGGGGGCCTCTACGAGCAGTACTTC. This chain joins TRBV29-1 and TRBJ2-7; TRBD1 aligns across 10 bases. After removal of 6 bases from V and 3 bases from J, the junction contained 5 bases not matched to a gene. The CDR3 has 13 amino acids. Germline V gene data show CDR1 as SQVTM and CDR2 as ANQGSEA.